The next 30 T cell receptor beta chains were all read from a single sample in a study of CD8 T cells in Susac syndrome. Reverse transcription used roughly 0.5 to 1 ug RNA and random hexamers. TCRdb fed the immunoSEQ multiplex PCR reads into MiXCR, producing one record per CDR3 protein. The repertoire consists of about 77,000 distinct CDR3 sequences, with 93% occurring once and the leading ten covering 0.5% to 0.65%. Sequenced material: CD4+ T cells from PBMCs. The receptors stem from a human donor with Susac syndrome.

The chain recombines TRBV19 with TRBJ1-5, with D unclear. The CDR3 covers 12 residues. The germline V gene has CDR1 LNHDA and CDR2 SQIVND (reference sequence). V shed 6 bases and J shed 1 base, with 4 bases lying between them. The CDR3 DNA reads TGTGCCAGTAGCGTCAGCAATCAGCCCCAGCATTTT. Translated: CASSVSNQPQHF.

J is TRBJ2-5 and V is TRBV2; a weak D match, TRBD1 (6 bases). The ends were cut back, 8 bases at V and 4 bases at J, with 17 bases in the middle. This CDR3 has 14 amino acids. The germline V gene has CDR1 SNHLY and CDR2 FYNNEI. CDR3 bases: TGTGCCAGCCTCTTACAGGGAATTTCAGAGACCCAGTACTTC. It specifies CASLLQGISETQYF.

This sequence joins TRBV12-3 or TRBV12-4 and TRBJ1-1, with 8 positions matching TRBD1. J gave up 0 bases and V 5 bases, and 8 bases lay outside the gene matches. There are 16 residues in the CDR3. The CDR3 loop is CASSPRGTGVNTEAFF. The CDR3 DNA sequence: TGTGCCAGCAGTCCTAGGGGGACAGGAGTGAACACTGAAGCTTTCTTT.

V gene TRBV12-3 or TRBV12-4 combines with J gene TRBJ2-5, with D perhaps given as TRBD1 or TRBD2 (6 bases each). The V gene lost 6 bases and the J gene lost 7 bases, with 18 bases spanning the gap. The CDR3 consists of 14 residues. CDR3 in amino acids: CASSLEGGLGTQYF. CDR3 sequence (DNA): TGTGCCAGCAGCTTGGAGGGGGGCCTCGGGACCCAGTACTTC.

The chain recombines TRBV7-2 with TRBJ2-7; D remains unclear. The CDR3 runs 13 residues. CDR1 and CDR2 (germline): SGHTA, FQGNSA. Trimming shortened V by 0 bases and J by 6 bases, and 9 bases separated the two germline ends. The CDR3 region is CASSLAEIGEQYF. CDR3 sequence (DNA): TGTGCCAGCAGCTTAGCGGAGATAGGCGAGCAGTACTTC.

The chain combines TRBV7-8 with TRBJ1-2, with TRBD1 matching over 8 bases. Germline V gene data show CDR1 as SGHVS and CDR2 as FQNEAQ. The CDR3 runs to 15 residues. The junction had 8 bases not matched to a gene; V was cut back by 4 bases and J by 4 bases. The CDR3 coding sequence is TGTGCCAGCAGCTCCCTTTTGACAGGGGCCTATGGCTACACCTTC. The encoded protein is CASSSLLTGAYGYTF.

This sequence joins TRBV7-9 and TRBJ1-5; D remains ambiguous. V lost 5 bases to trimming and J lost 2 bases, with 13 bases between them. CDR1 and CDR2 from the germline V gene are SEHNR and FQNEAQ (reference sequence). The CDR3 has 15 residues. CDR3 sequence reads: CASSQGDSGNQPQHF. The CDR3 nucleotides are TGTGCCAGCAGCCAAGGAGATAGCGGCAATCAGCCCCAGCATTTT.

This chain joins TRBV9 and TRBJ2-7; 8 positions match TRBD2. CDR3 size: 14 residues. The germline CDR1 and CDR2 sequences are SGDLS and YYNGEE. V gave up 0 bases and J gave up 6 bases; unmatched junction bases: 5. The CDR3 is CASSVAGRAGEQYF. CDR3 bases: TGTGCCAGCAGCGTAGCCGGGAGGGCGGGCGAGCAGTACTTC.

The chain is built from TRBV18 and TRBJ2-7, with 7 bases lining up with TRBD1. The ends lost 5 bases at V and 5 bases at J; junction bases unmatched: 15. The CDR3 contains 16 residues. Germline loops: CDR1 KGHSH, CDR2 LQKENI. The CDR3: CASSWTGLLIRDEQYF. For the CDR3, the DNA is TGTGCCAGCTCATGGACAGGACTCCTCATCCGTGACGAGCAGTACTTC.

The rearrangement joins TRBV6-5 to TRBJ2-2; 9 bases align to TRBD1. Germline V gene sequence: CDR1 MNHEY, CDR2 SVGAGI. This CDR3 comprises 15 residues. Germline trimming cut 7 bases from V and 5 bases from J; bases unmatched to any gene: 8. CDR3 region: CASNTGGFRTGELFF. The CDR3 DNA reads TGTGCCAGCAATACAGGGGGCTTTAGGACCGGGGAGCTGTTTTTT.

This clonotype was recorded only once. V gene TRBV19 combines with J gene TRBJ2-7; the match to TRBD2 covers 12 bases. Losses at the gene ends were 8 bases for V and 6 bases for J; bases not matched to a gene: 8. Germline V gene data show CDR1 as LNHDA and CDR2 as SQIVND (reference sequence). This CDR3 region has 14 residues. CDR3 in DNA: TGTGCCAGTTGCTCTAGCGGGGGGGCATCCGAGCAGTACTTC. It encodes CASCSSGGASEQYF. Full variable domain (missing parts from reference TRBV19 and TRBJ2-7): DGGITQSPKYLFRKEGQNVTLSCEQNLNHDAMYWYRQDPGQGLRLIYYSQIVNDFQKGDIAEGYSVSREKKESFPLTVTSAQKNPTAFYLCASCSSGGASEQYFGPGTRLTVT.

CDR3 amino acids: CASSLEWSGRTAQYF. CDR3 DNA: TGTGCCAGCAGCTTAGAATGGTCCGGCCGTACGGCCCAGTACTTC. The rearrangement uses TRBV7-8 and TRBJ2-5, with no clear D. Germline CDR1 SGHVS, CDR2 FQNEAQ. The CDR3 is 15 residues long. The V end lost 1 base, the J end lost 9 bases, and 18 bases lay between the germline ends.

V and J are TRBV28 and TRBJ2-7; D might be TRBD1 (7 bases). Trimming stripped 4 bases from V and 9 bases from J, with 16 bases between. This CDR3 has 13 amino acids. Germline V gene sequence: CDR1 MDHEN, CDR2 SYDVKM. As DNA, the CDR3 is TGTGCCAGCAGTTGGAGGGGGCGGTCAGGGCAGTACTTC. Its translation: CASSWRGRSGQYF.

In DNA form, the CDR3 reads TGTGCCAGCAGTTTGCTGGGTGGGAGCCTCTCTGGAAACACCATATATTTT. This sequence encodes CASSLLGGSLSGNTIYF. The chain joins TRBV12-3 or TRBV12-4 to TRBJ1-3; D remains ambiguous. CDR3 size: 17 residues. Trimming removed 3 bases at V and 0 bases at J, with 15 bases between.

The V and J genes are TRBV19 and TRBJ1-6, with D uncertain. Trimming took 7 bases from V and 2 from J, leaving 9 bases between them. This CDR3 comprises 14 residues. Germline V lookup: CDR1 LNHDA, CDR2 SQIVND (reference sequence). The CDR3 DNA reads TGTGCCAGTACCGATCGGGCCTATAATTCACCCCTCCACTTT. This encodes CASTDRAYNSPLHF.

The chain uses TRBV28 and TRBJ1-5, with 12 nucleotides matching TRBD1. The V and J ends lost 6 bases and 9 bases, in that order; junction bases with no gene match: 12. The germline CDR1 and CDR2 sequences are MDHEN and SYDVKM. The CDR3 sequence is 16 residues long. This chain's CDR3 is CASSLPGTGGYLPQHF. CDR3 DNA sequence: TGTGCCAGCAGCCTTCCCGGGACAGGGGGCTATCTGCCCCAGCATTTT.

In DNA, the CDR3 is TGCGCCAGCAGCTTGGCCTCAGGGGTGAATGAGCAGTTCTTC. Translation: CASSLASGVNEQFF. The V gene is TRBV5-1, the J gene TRBJ2-1; D perhaps matches TRBD1 (6 bases). Trimming cost V 0 bases and J 7 bases, with 11 bases left between them. From germline, CDR1 is SGHRS and CDR2 YFSETQ. This CDR3 region has 14 residues.

J is TRBJ2-1 and V is TRBV20-1; tentative D call: TRBD1 (5 bases). The CDR3 length is 13 residues. Trimming removed 7 bases at V and 2 bases at J, with 12 bases between. Germline loops: CDR1 DFQATT, CDR2 SNEGSKA (reference sequence). The chain's CDR3 is CSGGQTTYNEQFF. CDR3 nucleotides: TGCAGTGGTGGACAAACCACCTACAATGAGCAGTTCTTC.

CDR3 bases: TGTGCCAGTAGTTTCCGAGGGGCCTCTGGGGCCAACGTCCTGACTTTC. Encoded protein: CASSFRGASGANVLTF. The V and J genes are TRBV19 and TRBJ2-6, with D tentatively TRBD1 or TRBD2 (5 bases each). The CDR3 has 16 residues. V was shortened by 5 bases and J by 0 bases, with 11 bases between the two germline ends. Looked up from germline, CDR1 is LNHDA and CDR2 is SQIVND (reference sequence).

This CDR3 reads CATESVYGYTF. The CDR3 DNA reads as TGTGCCACAGAATCAGTTTATGGCTACACCTTC. V and J are TRBV19 and TRBJ1-2; D is undetermined. From germline, CDR1 is LNHDA and CDR2 SQIVND (reference sequence). The CDR3 covers 11 residues. V lost 10 bases and J 5 bases, leaving 11 bases between the germline ends.

V is TRBV2 and J is TRBJ1-2; D is undetermined. Germline assignment: CDR1 SNHLY and CDR2 FYNNEI. The CDR3 runs to 12 residues. The ends were cut back, 1 base at V and 5 bases at J, with 5 bases in the middle. The CDR3 sequence is CASSEGVYGYTF. The CDR3 DNA reads as TGTGCCAGCAGTGAAGGGGTTTATGGCTACACCTTC.

This CDR3 reads CASSPTLDSPEAFF. The CDR3 DNA reads as TGTGCCAGCTCACCAACGCTAGACAGCCCTGAAGCTTTCTTT. The genes are TRBV18 and TRBJ1-1; a weak D match, TRBD1 (5 bases). This CDR3 is built from 14 residues. Deletions cut 2 bases from V and 6 bases from J, with 13 bases between. Germline V lookup: CDR1 KGHSH, CDR2 LQKENI.

The chain is built from TRBV6-1 and TRBJ1-2; D not certain. This CDR3 is built from 16 residues. Trimming shortened V by 10 bases and J by 1 base, and 22 bases separated the two germline ends. Germline V lookup: CDR1 MNHNS, CDR2 SASEGT. Here the CDR3 reads CATTREWPSDNYGYTF. CDR3 nucleotides: TGTGCCACCACAAGGGAATGGCCTAGTGATAACTATGGCTACACCTTC.

The chain carries TRBV6-5 and TRBJ1-2; possibly TRBD1 for D (5 bases). The CDR3 loop spans 13 amino acids. CDR1 is MNHEY, CDR2 SVGAGI, per germline. V lost 6 bases, J lost 12 bases, and 20 bases lay in between. CDR3 region: CASRIRAGFVHTF. The CDR3 coding sequence is TGTGCCAGCAGAATTAGGGCAGGGTTTGTCCACACCTTC.

This clonotype was detected only a few times. The junction differs from germline at one of its ends, possibly a read error. The chain carries TRBV12-3 or TRBV12-4 and TRBJ2-5; TRBD1 agrees at 11 bases. The CDR3 contains 16 residues. This CDR3 reads CASRPPSGTGGETQYF. In DNA, the CDR3 is TGTGCTAGCAGGCCACCTTCCGGGACAGGGGGAGAGACCCAGTACTTC.

The CDR3: CASSYGPGETLEGSPYEQYF. CDR3 sequence (DNA): TGTGCCAGCAGTTACGGACCTGGGGAGACCTTGGAGGGATCACCATACGAGCAGTACTTC. The gene calls are TRBV6-2 or TRBV6-3 and TRBJ2-7, with a possible D match to TRBD2 (6 bases). This CDR3 is 20 amino acids long. The V end was cut by 2 bases, the J end by 4 bases, with 30 bases between. Germline CDR1 MNHEY, CDR2 SVGEGT.

The rearrangement links TRBV30 to TRBJ2-6; 11 nucleotides line up with TRBD1. The germline CDR1 and CDR2 sequences are GTSNPN and SVGIG (reference sequence). Trimming cost V 0 bases and J 3 bases; bases outside gene matches: 13. CDR3 size: 20 residues. The CDR3 protein is CAWSVWVAGTGGFGANVLTF. Here the CDR3 DNA reads TGTGCCTGGAGTGTATGGGTCGCGGGGACAGGGGGTTTTGGGGCCAACGTCCTGACTTTC.

The chain uses TRBV20-1 and TRBJ1-3, with D unresolved. Germline CDR1 and CDR2: DFQATT and SNEGSKA (reference sequence). The V gene lost 5 bases and the J gene lost 0 bases, with 8 bases spanning the gap. CDR3 size: 13 residues. The DNA of the CDR3 is TGCAGTGCTTTTCCGAGCTCTGGAAACACCATATATTTT. Translation gives CSAFPSSGNTIYF.

V usage is TRBV4-2 and J usage is TRBJ2-2; 10 bases match TRBD2. The CDR3 has 15 residues. The V segment lost 0 bases and the J segment 8 bases; nucleotides outside the gene matches: 3. Germline assignment: CDR1 LGHNA and CDR2 YNFKEQ. The chain's CDR3 is CASSQELAGYGELFF. CDR3 DNA: TGTGCCAGCAGCCAAGAACTAGCGGGGTATGGGGAGCTGTTTTTT.

This rearrangement joins TRBV7-9 to TRBJ1-2; D remains ambiguous. CDR1 SEHNR and CDR2 FQNEAQ come from the germline V gene (reference sequence). The CDR3 contains 12 residues. V lost 5 bases, J lost 7 bases, and 11 bases lay in between. The CDR3 is CASSLGSGGYTF. The CDR3, as DNA: TGTGCCAGCAGCCTCGGGTCCGGTGGCTACACCTTC.